These T cell receptor beta chains were read from a single sample in a study of CD8 T cells in ankylosing spondylitis. Using its own MiXCR run on the 5' RACE reads, TCRdb lists one record per CDR3 protein. The data contain approximately 210,000 distinct CDR3 sequences, about 13% of them singletons. What was sequenced was blood, either unsorted or a sorted T cell fraction (not recorded which). The receptor set was obtained from a male donor with ankylosing spondylitis or in good health (not recorded which). Each CDR3 is given with its conserved first and last residue. Each record gives: clone size, J gene, D gene, V gene, CDR3 protein, CDR3 DNA. The D gene is left open where the match is weak. For some rows the clone size is stated as once, few or many, or as a class when expanded; others skip it.

few	TRBJ2-1	.	TRBV19	CASSIPPSPEQFF	TGTGCCAGTAGTATCCCCCCTTCACCGGAGCAGTTCTTC
many	TRBJ2-7	TRBD2	TRBV9	CASSVGLAGYEQYF	TGTGCCAGCAGCGTAGGTTTAGCGGGGTACGAGCAGTACTTC
few	TRBJ1-2	.	TRBV7-8	CASSLGELDNYGYTF	TGTGCCAGCAGCTTAGGGGAGTTGGATAACTATGGCTACACCTTC
.	TRBJ2-3	.	TRBV6-4	CASSDDAYSTDTQYF	TGTGCCAGCAGTGACGACGCATATAGCACAGATACGCAGTATTTT
few	TRBJ2-1	.	TRBV25-1	CASSELQGSRQFF	TGTGCCAGCAGTGAATTGCAGGGTTCGCGGCAGTTCTTC
many	TRBJ2-1	TRBD2	TRBV4-1	CASSQDRLAGGNEQFF	TGCGCCAGCAGCCAAGATCGTCTAGCGGGAGGTAATGAGCAGTTCTTC
.	TRBJ1-2	.	TRBV30	CAWKVTDPNYGYTF	TGTGCCTGGAAGGTGACGGATCCTAACTATGGCTACACCTTC
.	TRBJ2-3	TRBD2	TRBV7-6	CASSLAGGSVTDTQYF	TGTGCCAGCAGCTTAGCCGGCGGGAGCGTCACAGATACGCAGTATTTT
few	TRBJ2-1	TRBD1	TRBV2	CASGSVRDRVYNEQFF	TGTGCCAGTGGTTCTGTCCGGGACAGGGTCTACAATGAGCAGTTCTTC
.	TRBJ2-6	.	TRBV20-1	CSARDNRVSRAGANVLTF	TGCAGTGCTAGAGATAATAGGGTGTCGAGGGCTGGGGCCAACGTCCTGACTTTC
few	TRBJ1-6	.	TRBV7-9	CASSSGGETNSPLHF	TGTGCCAGCAGCTCGGGGGGGGAGACAAATTCACCCCTCCACTTT
many	TRBJ2-7	.	TRBV7-9	CASSFGRLEGDEQYF	TGTGCCAGCAGCTTCGGAAGACTAGAGGGGGACGAGCAGTACTTC
few	TRBJ2-3	TRBD1	TRBV6-1	CASTPEQGADTQYF	TGTGCCAGCACCCCGGAACAGGGGGCTGATACGCAGTATTTT
few	TRBJ2-1	.	TRBV4-1	CASSQDRGGIYNEQFF	TGCGCCAGCAGCCAAGACAGGGGAGGGATCTACAATGAGCAGTTCTTC
.	TRBJ2-1	.	TRBV7-2	CASSLVQDNEQFF	TGTGCCAGCAGCTTAGTTCAGGACAATGAGCAGTTCTTC
.	TRBJ1-5	TRBD1	TRBV9	CASSPGTGTQPQHF	TGTGCCAGCAGCCCCGGGACAGGGACTCAGCCCCAGCATTTT
few	TRBJ2-1	.	TRBV9	CASSPRTSRNEQFF	TGTGCCAGCAGCCCCAGGACCTCCCGCAATGAGCAGTTCTTC
.	TRBJ2-3	TRBD2	TRBV14	CASSQFPSGYTDTQYF	TGTGCCAGCAGCCAATTTCCTAGCGGCTACACAGATACGCAGTATTTT
few	TRBJ1-2	.	TRBV12-3/TRBV12-4	CASSPSGSYGYTF	TGTGCCAGCAGCCCCTCAGGCAGCTATGGCTACACCTTC
few	TRBJ2-7	.	TRBV6-1	CASSEGSDEQYF	TGTGCCAGCAGTGAAGGGTCAGACGAGCAGTACTTC
few	TRBJ2-3	TRBD2	TRBV12-3/TRBV12-4	CASTTLVPGLAGFSTDTQYF	TGTGCCAGCACCACCCTGGTTCCGGGACTAGCGGGCTTTAGCACAGATACGCAGTATTTT
many	TRBJ2-3	.	TRBV4-2	CASSQLAGEVDTQYF	TGTGCCAGCAGCCAGCTCGCAGGAGAGGTAGATACGCAGTATTTT
few	TRBJ2-7	TRBD1	TRBV12-3/TRBV12-4	CASSLGTGTGGYEQYF	TGTGCCAGCAGTTTGGGGACAGGGACTGGTGGCTACGAGCAGTACTTC
many	TRBJ2-4	.	TRBV4-1	CASSQDRVGMGNIQYF	TGCGCCAGCAGCCAAGATCGCGTTGGTATGGGAAACATTCAGTACTTC
few	TRBJ2-1	.	TRBV2	CASSTISASTEQFF	TGTGCCAGCAGCACCATATCTGCCTCGACTGAGCAGTTCTTC